This note documents a single TCR beta chain sequence. Its antigen has not been determined. No much larger clone exists at a distance of one base, and base qualities are not known. Participants in the prospective study were aged roughly 18 to 100 years, lived in approximately 26 United States geographic areas, and enrolled through a virtual design. To assign participants to cohorts, the prospective study relied on clinical history that participants themselves reported in a screening survey and a study questionnaire. In the prospective study, whole blood, serum and a nasopharyngeal or oropharyngeal swab were collected from each participant by mobile phlebotomists. Over a roughly two-month period, participants in the prospective study had the option of providing additional blood draws and questionnaires. Before DNA extraction, blood samples from the prospective study were shipped at room temperature or frozen.

At the junction V is shortened by 8 bases and J by 6 bases, with 5 bases in between. The CDR3 covers 10 residues, taking in both the cysteine and the phenylalanine. Just CDR3 DNA is preserved here, 30 bases in frame from base 1. The CDR1 and CDR2 encoded by the germline V gene are MNHEY and SVGAGI. TCRbeta CDR3 regions were amplified from genomic DNA using the immunoSEQ Assay, a bias-controlled multiplex PCR. The original methods were these. The number of nucleated cells in each sample was estimated from the amplification of reference gene primers within the assay. To quantify the absolute abundance of each unique TCRbeta CDR3 rearrangement, sequence reads were collapsed and filtered. For each sample, productive Simpson clonality was calculated as the square root of Simpson's diversity index across productive rearrangements. Held by TCRdb, this immuneACCESS table contains in-frame sequences only and omits some clones. Under half of the omission traces to an unresolved V gene where checked; the cause of the rest is unknown. V and J calls and clone size are those listed in that table; D and trimming were worked out from the DNA. This sample gives around 360,000 clones in total; approximately 87% of them show up just once. The ten largest clones capture approximately 1.9% of the sample.

This entry belongs to a study of blood T cell repertoires in COVID-19 (dated by TCRdb to the early 2020s). In the study overall: ImmuneRACE Cohort 3 recovered participants were defined by two consecutive negative NP/OP PCR tests, healthcare professional clearance, or symptom resolution. Samples covering the acute and convalescent phases of COVID-19 were provided by collaborators in the United States, Italy and Spain. The prospective study material was composed of cDNA or gDNA derived from T cells, B-cell-depleted T cells, or PBMCs. The dataset comprised deeply sampled blood TCRbeta repertoires from subjects exposed to, actively infected with, or recovered from COVID-19. The repertoires were released in a freely available public database intended as a resource for research on the immune response to SARS-CoV-2. Samples came from the ongoing ImmuneRACE study (first 160 participants) plus 1,254 subjects from 6 global collaborators. Sample metadata almost always included a de-identified subject ID, COVID-19 status, age in years and sex. Where HLA class I and class II types were available, the types were taken from metadata supplied by the sample provider, not from assay-based typing. Findings and caveats that apply to the study as a whole: The amount of clinical and demographic metadata varied by source and participant and was provided uncurated.

The V gene is TRBV6-5 and the J gene is TRBJ2-1; too little of a D gene remains to name it. Material for sequencing was PBMCs or T cells enriched from blood (not recorded which). This TCR was sampled from a middle-aged man in a cohort exposed to, infected with or recovered from COVID-19 (not recorded which). The DNA sequence is as follows: TGTGCCAGCCTAGGCAATGAGCAGTTCTTC. It is translated as CASLGNEQFF.